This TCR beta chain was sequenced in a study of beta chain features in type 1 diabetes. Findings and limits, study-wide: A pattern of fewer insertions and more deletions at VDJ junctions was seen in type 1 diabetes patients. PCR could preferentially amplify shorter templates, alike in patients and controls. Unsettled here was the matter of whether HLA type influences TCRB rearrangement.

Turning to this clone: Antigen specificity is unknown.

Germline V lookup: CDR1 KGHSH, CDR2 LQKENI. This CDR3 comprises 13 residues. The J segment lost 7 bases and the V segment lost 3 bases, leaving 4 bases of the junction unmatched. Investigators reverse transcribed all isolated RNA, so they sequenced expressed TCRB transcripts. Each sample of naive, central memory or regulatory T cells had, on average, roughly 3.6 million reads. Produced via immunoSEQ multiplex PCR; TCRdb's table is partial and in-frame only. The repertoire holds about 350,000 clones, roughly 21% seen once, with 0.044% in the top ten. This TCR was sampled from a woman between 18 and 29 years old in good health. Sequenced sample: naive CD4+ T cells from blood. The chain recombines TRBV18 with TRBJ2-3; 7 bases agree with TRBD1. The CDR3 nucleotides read TGTGCCAGCTCACCGACAGGGATACATACGCAGTATTTT. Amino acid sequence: CASSPTGIHTQYF. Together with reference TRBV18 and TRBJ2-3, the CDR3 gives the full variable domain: NAGVMQNPRHLVRRRGQEARLRCSPMKGHSHVYWYRQLPEEGLKFMVYLQKENIIDESGMPKERFSAEFPKEGPSILRIQQVVRGDSAAYFCASSPTGIHTQYFGPGTRLTVL.